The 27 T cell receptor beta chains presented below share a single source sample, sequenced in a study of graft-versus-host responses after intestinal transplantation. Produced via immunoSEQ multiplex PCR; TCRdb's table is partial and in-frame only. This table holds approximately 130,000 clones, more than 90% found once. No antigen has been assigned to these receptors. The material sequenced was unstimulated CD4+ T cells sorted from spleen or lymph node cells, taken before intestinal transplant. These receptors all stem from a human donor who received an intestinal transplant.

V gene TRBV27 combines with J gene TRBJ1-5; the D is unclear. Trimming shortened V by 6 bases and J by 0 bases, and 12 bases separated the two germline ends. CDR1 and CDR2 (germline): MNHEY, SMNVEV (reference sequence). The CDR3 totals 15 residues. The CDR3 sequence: CASRSLGNSNQPQHF. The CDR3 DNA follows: TGTGCCAGCAGATCTCTGGGGAATAGCAATCAGCCCCAGCATTTT.

The CDR3 bases are TGTGCCAGCAGTGAAGCTCGACAGACCCTCTATGGCTACACCTTC. Its translation is CASSEARQTLYGYTF. The rearrangement uses TRBV2 and TRBJ1-2, with D perhaps matching TRBD1 (5 bases). The V end was cut by 0 bases, the J end by 4 bases, with 12 bases between. The CDR3 has 15 amino acids. The V gene's germline CDR1 is SNHLY and CDR2 FYNNEI.

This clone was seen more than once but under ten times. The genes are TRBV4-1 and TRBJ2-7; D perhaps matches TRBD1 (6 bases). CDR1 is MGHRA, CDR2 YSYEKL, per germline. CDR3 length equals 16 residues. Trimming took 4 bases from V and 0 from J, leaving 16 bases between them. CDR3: CASSRLSVDSSYEQYF. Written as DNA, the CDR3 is TGCGCCAGCAGCCGCTTATCTGTGGACAGCTCCTACGAGCAGTACTTC.

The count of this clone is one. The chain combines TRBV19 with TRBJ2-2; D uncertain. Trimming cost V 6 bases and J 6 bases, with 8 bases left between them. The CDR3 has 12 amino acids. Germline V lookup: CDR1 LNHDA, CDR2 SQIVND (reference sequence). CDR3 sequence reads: CASSLSPGELFF. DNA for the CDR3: TGTGCCAGTAGCCTAAGCCCCGGGGAGCTGTTTTTT.

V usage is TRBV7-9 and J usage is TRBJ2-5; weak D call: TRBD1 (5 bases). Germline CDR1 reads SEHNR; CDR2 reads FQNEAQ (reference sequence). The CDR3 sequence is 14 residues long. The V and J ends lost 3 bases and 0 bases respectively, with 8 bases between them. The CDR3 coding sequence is TGTGCCAGCAGCTTCCGACAGAACCAAGAGACCCAGTACTTC. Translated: CASSFRQNQETQYF.

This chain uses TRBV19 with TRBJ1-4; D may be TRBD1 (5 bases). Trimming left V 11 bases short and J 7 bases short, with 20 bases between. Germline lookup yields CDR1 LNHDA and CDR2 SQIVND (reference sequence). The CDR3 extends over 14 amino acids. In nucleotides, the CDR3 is TGTGCCGTATCCACAGGAGCGACGGTTGAAAAACTGTTTTTT. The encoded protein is CAVSTGATVEKLFF.

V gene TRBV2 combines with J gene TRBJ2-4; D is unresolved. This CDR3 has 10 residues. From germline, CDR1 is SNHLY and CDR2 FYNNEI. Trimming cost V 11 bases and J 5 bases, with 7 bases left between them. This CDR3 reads CAVGENIQYF. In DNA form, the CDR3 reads TGTGCCGTAGGAGAAAACATTCAGTACTTC.

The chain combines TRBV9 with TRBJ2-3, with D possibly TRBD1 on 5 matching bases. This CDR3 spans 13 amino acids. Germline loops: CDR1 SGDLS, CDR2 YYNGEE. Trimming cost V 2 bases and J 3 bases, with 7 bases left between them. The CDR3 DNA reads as TGTGCCAGCAGCGTCCCAGGGACAGATACGCAGTATTTT. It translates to CASSVPGTDTQYF.

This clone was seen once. CDR3 nucleotide sequence: TGTGCCAGCAGCTTCTTAGCGGGGGGGACGCAGTATTTT. Translating gives CASSFLAGGTQYF. V is TRBV7-2 and J is TRBJ2-3, with 11 bases that match TRBD2. Germline CDR1 and CDR2: SGHTA and FQGNSA. This CDR3 contains 13 residues. Losses at the gene ends were 3 bases for V and 9 bases for J; bases not matched to a gene: 2.

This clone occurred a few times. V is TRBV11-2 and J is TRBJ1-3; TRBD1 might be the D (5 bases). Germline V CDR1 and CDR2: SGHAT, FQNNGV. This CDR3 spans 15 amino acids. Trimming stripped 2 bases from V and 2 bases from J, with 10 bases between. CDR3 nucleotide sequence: TGTGCCAGCAGCTTATTCCCGGGGGCTGGAAACACCATATATTTT. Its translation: CASSLFPGAGNTIYF. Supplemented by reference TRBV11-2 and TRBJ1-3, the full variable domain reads EAGVAQSPRYKIIEKRQSVAFWCNPISGHATLYWYQQILGQGPKLLIQFQNNGVVDDSQLPKDRFSAERLKGVDSTLKIQPAKLEDSAVYLCASSLFPGAGNTIYFGEGSWLTVV.

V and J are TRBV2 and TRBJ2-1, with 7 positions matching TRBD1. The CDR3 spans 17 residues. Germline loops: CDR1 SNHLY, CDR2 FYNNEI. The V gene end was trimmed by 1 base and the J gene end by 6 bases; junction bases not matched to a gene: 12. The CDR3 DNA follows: TGTGCCAGCAGTGAAGTGGAGGCCAGGGGGATCTTCAATGAGCAGTTCTTC. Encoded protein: CASSEVEARGIFNEQFF.

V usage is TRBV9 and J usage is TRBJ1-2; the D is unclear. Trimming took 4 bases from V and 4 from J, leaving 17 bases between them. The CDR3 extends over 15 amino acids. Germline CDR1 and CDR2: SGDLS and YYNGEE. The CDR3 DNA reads TGTGCCAGCAGCCCAGAACCCTCTCAAACCTATGGCTACACCTTC. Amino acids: CASSPEPSQTYGYTF. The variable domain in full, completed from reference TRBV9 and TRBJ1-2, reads DSGVTQTPKHLITATGQRVTLRCSPRSGDLSVYWYQQSLDQGLQFLIQYYNGEERAKGNILERFSAQQFPDLHSELNLSSLELGDSALYFCASSPEPSQTYGYTFGSGTRLTVV.

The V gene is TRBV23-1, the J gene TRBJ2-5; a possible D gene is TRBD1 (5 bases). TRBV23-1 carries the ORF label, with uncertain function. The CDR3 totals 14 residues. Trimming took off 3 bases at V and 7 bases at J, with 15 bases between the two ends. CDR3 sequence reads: CASSHLEPQGTQYF. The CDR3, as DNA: TGCGCCAGCAGTCACCTCGAACCCCAGGGGACCCAGTACTTC.

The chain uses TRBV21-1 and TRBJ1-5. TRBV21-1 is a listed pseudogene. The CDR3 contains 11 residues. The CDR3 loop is CASMLGQPQHF. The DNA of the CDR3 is TGTGCCAGCATGCTAGGGCAGCCCCAGCATTTT.

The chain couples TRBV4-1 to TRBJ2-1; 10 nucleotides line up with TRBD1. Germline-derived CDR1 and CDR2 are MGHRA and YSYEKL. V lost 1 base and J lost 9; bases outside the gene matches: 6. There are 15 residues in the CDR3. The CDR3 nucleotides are TGCGCCAGCAGCCAAGTGTTGGGACAGGGGCCTGAGCAGTTCTTC. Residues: CASSQVLGQGPEQFF.

The CDR3 DNA sequence: TGTGCCAGCAGCCCCGGGCAGGGTGTGGAGACCCAGTACTTC. Protein sequence: CASSPGQGVETQYF. The chain recombines TRBV11-3 with TRBJ2-5; tentatively, D is TRBD1 (5 bases). This CDR3 has 14 amino acids. V shed 5 bases and J shed 5 bases, with 15 bases lying between them. From germline, CDR1 is SGHNT and CDR2 YENEEA.

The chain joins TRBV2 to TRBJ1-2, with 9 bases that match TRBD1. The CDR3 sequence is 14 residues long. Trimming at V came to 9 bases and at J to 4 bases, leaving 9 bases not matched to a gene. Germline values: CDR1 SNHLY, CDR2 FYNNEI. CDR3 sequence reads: CASRGQGFGYGYTF. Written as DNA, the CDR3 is TGTGCCAGTAGGGGACAGGGCTTCGGCTATGGCTACACCTTC.

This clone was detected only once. As DNA, the CDR3 is TGTGCCAGCTCGCCTGCGGGGGCAGATACGCAGTATTTT. Residues: CASSPAGADTQYF. This chain links TRBV18 with TRBJ2-3; TRBD2 agrees at 7 bases. J lost 4 bases, V lost 6 bases, and 4 bases had no gene match. This CDR3 is 13 amino acids long. CDR1 is KGHSH and CDR2 is LQKENI in the germline V gene.

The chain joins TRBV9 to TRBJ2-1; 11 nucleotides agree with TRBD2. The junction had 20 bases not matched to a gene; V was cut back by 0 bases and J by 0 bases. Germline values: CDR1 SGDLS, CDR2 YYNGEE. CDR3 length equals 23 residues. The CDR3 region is CASSVAQVVAGGNSKGSYNEQFF. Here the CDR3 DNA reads TGTGCCAGCAGCGTAGCGCAGGTCGTAGCGGGGGGGAATTCTAAGGGCTCCTACAATGAGCAGTTCTTC.

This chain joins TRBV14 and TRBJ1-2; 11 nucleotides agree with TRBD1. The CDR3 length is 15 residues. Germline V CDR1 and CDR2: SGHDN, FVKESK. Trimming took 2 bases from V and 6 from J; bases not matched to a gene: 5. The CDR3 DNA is TGTGCCAGCAGCCAAAGGGACAGGGGGGCGGATGGCTACACCTTC. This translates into CASSQRDRGADGYTF.

The CDR3 reads CASTSGVGLYGYTF. The CDR3 coding sequence is TGTGCCAGCACCTCGGGGGTAGGGCTCTATGGCTACACCTTC. The J gene is TRBJ1-2, the V gene TRBV7-2; perhaps TRBD1 as D (5 bases). CDR3 length: 14 residues. CDR1 and CDR2 from the germline V gene are SGHTA and FQGNSA. The V and J ends lost 7 bases and 4 bases respectively, with 16 bases between them.

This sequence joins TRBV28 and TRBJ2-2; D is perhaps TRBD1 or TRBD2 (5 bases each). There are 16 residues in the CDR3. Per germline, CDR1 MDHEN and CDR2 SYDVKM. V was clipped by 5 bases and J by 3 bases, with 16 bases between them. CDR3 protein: CASSPPGRPYTGELFF. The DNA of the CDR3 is TGTGCCAGCAGTCCTCCGGGACGCCCCTACACCGGGGAGCTGTTTTTT.

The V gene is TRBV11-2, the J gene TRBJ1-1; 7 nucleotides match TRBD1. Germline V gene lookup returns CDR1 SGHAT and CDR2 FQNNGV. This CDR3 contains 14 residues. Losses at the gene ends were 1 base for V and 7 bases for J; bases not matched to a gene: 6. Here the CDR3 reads CASSLVDRPYEAFF. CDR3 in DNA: TGTGCCAGCAGCTTAGTGGACAGGCCTTATGAAGCTTTCTTT.

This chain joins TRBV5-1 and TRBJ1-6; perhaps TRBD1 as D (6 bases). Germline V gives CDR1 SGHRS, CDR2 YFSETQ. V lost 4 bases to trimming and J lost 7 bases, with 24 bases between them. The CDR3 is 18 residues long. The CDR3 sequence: CASSLGSPDRIGNSPLHF. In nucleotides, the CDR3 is TGCGCCAGCAGCCTAGGGTCGCCCGACAGGATTGGGAATTCACCCCTCCACTTT.

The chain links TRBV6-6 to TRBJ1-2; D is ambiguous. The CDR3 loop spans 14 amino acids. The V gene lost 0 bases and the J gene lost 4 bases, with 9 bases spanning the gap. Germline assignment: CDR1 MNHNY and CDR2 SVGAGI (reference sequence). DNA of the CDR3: TGTGCCAGCAGTTACTCGATGTTGTTCTATGGCTACACCTTC. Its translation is CASSYSMLFYGYTF.

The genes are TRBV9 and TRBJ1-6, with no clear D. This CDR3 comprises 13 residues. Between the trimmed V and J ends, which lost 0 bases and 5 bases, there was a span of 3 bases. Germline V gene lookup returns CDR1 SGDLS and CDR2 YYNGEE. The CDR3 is CASSVENNSPLHF. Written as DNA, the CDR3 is TGTGCCAGCAGCGTAGAAAATAATTCACCCCTCCACTTT. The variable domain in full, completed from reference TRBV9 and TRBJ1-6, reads DSGVTQTPKHLITATGQRVTLRCSPRSGDLSVYWYQQSLDQGLQFLIQYYNGEERAKGNILERFSAQQFPDLHSELNLSSLELGDSALYFCASSVENNSPLHFGNGTRLTVT.

This CDR3 is CASSLTRERGPTYEQYF. CDR3 DNA sequence: TGTGCCAGCAGTCTTACCCGCGAGCGGGGGCCAACCTACGAGCAGTACTTC. This chain uses TRBV27 with TRBJ2-7; 8 bases line up with TRBD2. Unmatched junction bases numbered 14, after V lost 5 bases and J lost 2 bases. Germline loops: CDR1 MNHEY, CDR2 SMNVEV (reference sequence). The CDR3 runs to 17 residues.